This T cell receptor beta chain stems from a study of OX40 agonist ivuxolimab in advanced cancers. For the study at large: Checkpoint inhibitors had been given previously to about 38% of patients. Overall study findings and caveats: Researchers did not establish what antigens the expanded peripheral T cells target. Averaging showed that CD8+ T cells had more expanded clones than CD4+ did.

With regard to this clone: Its specificity is unknown.

Trimming shortened V by 0 bases and J by 10 bases, and 13 bases separated the two germline ends. Germline V lookup: CDR1 GTSNPN, CDR2 SVGIG (reference sequence). This CDR3 is 13 amino acids long. Patients with autoimmune history or systemic immunosuppression were excluded. The table came from immunoSEQ multiplex PCR; TCRdb's copy has only in-frame clones and leaves some out. Of around 60,000 clones listed, about 88% are singletons. The chain carries TRBV30 and TRBJ2-1; the D is unclear. The receptor's source is an adult with an advanced solid tumor such as melanoma, head and neck, liver or kidney cancer. This sample comprised CD4+ or CD8+ T cells sorted from blood, obtained in a trial of the OX40 agonist ivuxolimab. CDR3 loop: CAWSVGQSLEQFF. Here the CDR3 DNA reads TGTGCCTGGAGTGTAGGGCAGAGCTTAGAGCAGTTCTTC.